A single sample is the source of the 27 T cell receptor beta chains below, sequenced in a study of early T cells in non-severe SARS-CoV-2 infection. TCRdb processed the 5' RACE reads anew with MiXCR; each CDR3 protein has one entry. Here the sample spans some 62,000 distinct CDR3 sequences, approximately 10% being singletons. Sequencing was carried out using whole blood. These receptors were collected from an adult who was a healthcare worker with PCR-confirmed SARS-CoV-2 infection or an uninfected control (not recorded which).

This clonotype has at least ten counts. The chain is built from TRBV3-1 and TRBJ2-1; no clear D gene. Trimming removed 0 bases from V and 9 bases from J, with 12 bases in between. Germline V CDR1 and CDR2: LGHDT, YNNKEL (reference sequence). This CDR3 spans 14 amino acids. The CDR3 protein is CASSQDGYGREQFF. The CDR3 DNA is TGTGCCAGCAGCCAAGACGGGTATGGGCGTGAGCAGTTCTTC.

This clonotype was observed a few times. This sequence joins TRBV4-1 and TRBJ2-1; a possible D gene is TRBD2 (6 bases). The CDR3 contains 12 residues. V gave up 6 bases and J gave up 7 bases, with 10 bases separating them. The germline V gene has CDR1 MGHRA and CDR2 YSYEKL. CDR3 amino acids: CASRGGRNEQFF. CDR3 coding DNA: TGCGCCAGCAGGGGGGGTAGGAATGAGCAGTTCTTC.

This clonotype was picked up a small number of times. The rearrangement joins TRBV6-1 to TRBJ2-7; D may match TRBD1 or TRBD2 (5 bases each). From germline, CDR1 is MNHNS and CDR2 SASEGT. Between the trimmed V and J ends, which lost 5 bases and 0 bases, there was a span of 11 bases. This CDR3 is 14 amino acids long. In DNA, the CDR3 is TGTGCCAGCAGTTGGGGGTCTACCTCCTACGAGCAGTACGTC. The encoded protein is CASSWGSTSYEQYV.

This clonotype was recorded a few times. The rearrangement joins TRBV2 to TRBJ2-7; D is perhaps TRBD1 (6 bases). There are 14 residues in the CDR3. The germline V gene encodes CDR1 SNHLY and CDR2 FYNNEI. V gave up 3 bases and J gave up 2 bases, with 11 bases separating them. CDR3 protein: CASSDQGQTYEQYV. The DNA for the CDR3 is TGTGCCAGCAGTGATCAAGGACAGACCTACGAGCAGTACGTC.

This clonotype was found a few times. The rearrangement links TRBV20-1 to TRBJ2-3; 9 nucleotides align to TRBD1. The CDR3 covers 14 residues. The trim removed 7 bases at V and 2 bases at J, leaving 7 bases unmatched. Germline CDR1 is DFQATT and CDR2 is SNEGSKA (reference sequence). CDR3 DNA: TGCAGTGTTGAGGACAGGGGTATCACAGATACGCAGTATTTT. This codes for CSVEDRGITDTQYF.

The chain joins TRBV29-1 to TRBJ2-5; D may be TRBD2 (6 bases). Trimming cost V 6 bases and J 5 bases, with 16 bases left between them. Germline lookup yields CDR1 SQVTM and CDR2 ANQGSEA. The CDR3 is 13 amino acids. The CDR3 DNA is TGCAGCGTACCCTTGACTAGTATGGAGACCCAGTACTTC. This translates into CSVPLTSMETQYF.

The chain is built from TRBV12-3 or TRBV12-4 and TRBJ2-2; D perhaps matches TRBD1 (5 bases). This CDR3 has 13 residues. Between the trimmed V and J ends, which lost 3 bases and 4 bases, there was a span of 6 bases. The CDR3 protein is CASSLGPTGELFF. DNA for the CDR3: TGTGCCAGCAGTTTGGGGCCCACCGGGGAGCTGTTTTTT.

This clonotype was counted a few times. V and J are TRBV3-1 and TRBJ1-6; TRBD1 agrees at 10 bases. The V gene's germline CDR1 is LGHDT and CDR2 YNNKEL (reference sequence). V lost 1 base to trimming and J lost 10 bases; unmatched junction nucleotides: 1. This CDR3 has 14 residues. The CDR3 region is CASSQGDRGSPLHF. The CDR3 nucleotides read TGTGCCAGCAGCCAAGGGGACAGGGGATCACCCCTCCACTTT.

At least ten counts were recorded for this clonotype. The chain employs TRBV5-1 and TRBJ1-2, with 7 bases matching TRBD1. J gave up 3 bases and V 4 bases, and 21 bases lay outside the gene matches. Looked up from germline, CDR1 is SGHRS and CDR2 is YFSETQ. The CDR3 extends over 19 amino acids. CDR3 protein: CASSPTVVGQAWGDYGYTF. Here the CDR3 DNA reads TGCGCCAGCAGCCCCACGGTGGTCGGACAGGCGTGGGGTGACTATGGCTACACCTTC.

The V gene is TRBV24-1, the J gene TRBJ2-1; 7 nucleotides line up with TRBD1. After removal of 5 bases from V and 8 bases from J, the junction contained 8 bases not matched to a gene. Germline lookup yields CDR1 KGHDR and CDR2 SFDVKD. The CDR3 is 14 residues long. The CDR3 protein is CATSATGDRDEQFF. The CDR3 DNA sequence: TGTGCCACCAGTGCAACAGGGGATCGCGATGAGCAGTTCTTC.

This clonotype was seen more than once but under ten times. This chain links TRBV7-2 with TRBJ2-7; D remains ambiguous. The CDR3 runs 14 residues. The ends were cut back, 2 bases at V and 0 bases at J, with 8 bases in the middle. The germline gives CDR1 SGHTA, CDR2 FQGNSA. The CDR3 sequence is CASSLRPGSYEQYV. CDR3 sequence (DNA): TGTGCCAGCAGCTTAAGGCCCGGCTCCTACGAGCAGTACGTC.

The CDR3 protein is CSARESNQPQHF. As DNA, the CDR3 is TGCAGTGCTAGAGAGAGCAATCAGCCCCAGCATTTT. The rearrangement uses TRBV20-1 and TRBJ1-5; D is ambiguous. This CDR3 is built from 12 residues. Trimming pared 0 bases from V and 1 base from J, leaving 1 base between. Germline V gene data show CDR1 as DFQATT and CDR2 as SNEGSKA (reference sequence).

The rearrangement links TRBV7-2 to TRBJ2-1, with D perhaps TRBD1 (5 bases). V lost 3 bases, J lost 8 bases, and 8 bases lay in between. This CDR3 contains 12 residues. Per the germline V gene, CDR1 is SGHTA and CDR2 is FQGNSA. CDR3 DNA sequence: TGTGCCAGCAGCTTTTCAGGGCATGAGCAGTTCTTC. This codes for CASSFSGHEQFF.

The chain has TRBV7-6 and TRBJ1-4; D not certain. CDR3 length: 18 amino acids. Germline-derived CDR1 and CDR2 are SGHVS and FNYEAQ. V gave up 1 base and J gave up 0 bases, with 15 bases separating them. The CDR3 is CASSLEPEQLATNEKLFF. The DNA for the CDR3 is TGTGCCAGCAGCTTAGAACCGGAACAGCTAGCAACTAATGAAAAACTGTTTTTT.

This clonotype was observed at least ten times. This chain connects TRBV4-1 to TRBJ2-7, with 9 bases fitting TRBD1. From germline, CDR1 is MGHRA and CDR2 YSYEKL. J was trimmed by 4 bases and V by 4 bases; bases with no gene match: 11. The CDR3 is 16 amino acids. The CDR3 loop is CASSPNSGQGSYEQYV. The CDR3 coding sequence is TGCGCCAGCAGCCCTAATTCCGGACAGGGGAGTTACGAGCAGTACGTC.

This clonotype has only a few counts. The gene calls are TRBV27 and TRBJ1-2, with D possibly being TRBD1 (6 bases). Trimming left V 8 bases short and J 3 bases short, with 22 bases between. Germline CDR1 and CDR2: MNHEY and SMNVEV (reference sequence). CDR3 size: 16 residues. CDR3: CASAGGRNLGDYGYTF. For the CDR3, the DNA is TGTGCCAGCGCTGGGGGCAGGAACCTTGGGGACTATGGCTACACCTTC.

This clonotype was counted a few times. The J gene is TRBJ2-3, the V gene TRBV12-3 or TRBV12-4; perhaps D is TRBD1 or TRBD2 (6 bases each). The CDR3 has 16 residues. Trimming removed 6 bases at V and 1 base at J, with 17 bases between. The DNA of the CDR3 is TGTGCCAGCAGACGAACGGGGGCTAGCGGCACAGATACGCAGTATTTT. Residues: CASRRTGASGTDTQYF.

This clonotype has ten or more counts. CDR3 sequence (DNA): TGTGCCAGCAGCCGAAACGGGGGGGCATTGGAAGCTTTCTTT. Amino acid sequence: CASSRNGGALEAFF. V and J are TRBV13 and TRBJ1-1, with D tentatively TRBD1 (6 bases). There are 14 residues in the CDR3. Germline V gene sequence: CDR1 PRHDT, CDR2 FYEKMQ (reference sequence). The V end was cut by 5 bases, the J end by 8 bases, with 18 bases between. The full variable domain, in which reference TRBV13 and TRBJ1-1 provide the parts outside the CDR3, is AAGVIQSPRHLIKEKRETATLKCYPIPRHDTVYWYQQGPGQDPQFLISFYEKMQSDKGSIPDRFSAQQFSDYHSELNMSSLELGDSALYFCASSRNGGALEAFFGQGTRLTVV.

There are a few counts of this clonotype. The chain is built from TRBV3-1 and TRBJ2-4; D is possibly TRBD1 (7 bases). V shed 4 bases and J shed 1 base, with 11 bases lying between them. Germline assignment: CDR1 LGHDT and CDR2 YNNKEL (reference sequence). This CDR3 is built from 15 residues. The CDR3 nucleotides read TGTGCCAGCAGCCTGACAGGGAGGGCCAAAAACATTCAGTACTTC. Translated, it gives CASSLTGRAKNIQYF.

This chain joins TRBV5-1 and TRBJ1-4; a weak D match, TRBD1 (5 bases). Germline V lookup: CDR1 SGHRS, CDR2 YFSETQ. The CDR3 consists of 12 residues. Trimming took off 1 base at V and 8 bases at J, with 6 bases between the two ends. The CDR3 is CASSLQGEKLFF. In DNA, the CDR3 is TGCGCCAGCAGCTTGCAGGGAGAAAAACTGTTTTTT. The full variable domain, in which reference TRBV5-1 and TRBJ1-4 provide the parts outside the CDR3, is KAGVTQTPRYLIKTRGQQVTLSCSPISGHRSVSWYQQTPGQGLQFLFEYFSETQRNKGNFPGRFSGRQFSNSRSEMNVSTLELGDSALYLCASSLQGEKLFFGSGTQLSVL.

This chain joins TRBV11-2 and TRBJ2-2; no reliable D call. Germline-derived CDR1 and CDR2 are SGHAT and FQNNGV. Trimming took off 2 bases at V and 2 bases at J, with 9 bases between the two ends. The CDR3 runs 15 residues. The CDR3 loop reads CASSLLYSNTGELFF. The DNA for the CDR3 is TGTGCCAGCAGCTTATTATACAGTAACACCGGGGAGCTGTTTTTT.

This clonotype was seen a handful of times. V is TRBV18 and J is TRBJ1-2; a possible D gene is TRBD1 (6 bases). V shed 2 bases and J shed 5 bases, with 12 bases lying between them. The germline V gene has CDR1 KGHSH and CDR2 LQKENI. The CDR3 runs 14 residues. The CDR3 DNA sequence: TGTGCCAGCTCACCAACCGACAGGCCTTATGGCTACACCTTC. It codes for CASSPTDRPYGYTF. Full variable domain (missing parts from reference TRBV18 and TRBJ1-2): NAGVMQNPRHLVRRRGQEARLRCSPMKGHSHVYWYRQLPEEGLKFMVYLQKENIIDESGMPKERFSAEFPKEGPSILRIQQVVRGDSAAYFCASSPTDRPYGYTFGSGTRLTVV.

This clonotype has only one observation. The rearrangement joins TRBV4-1 to TRBJ2-7; 7 bases map to TRBD2. V lost 0 bases and J lost 4; bases outside the gene matches: 6. Germline V gene data show CDR1 as MGHRA and CDR2 as YSYEKL. The CDR3 is 15 residues long. CDR3 nucleotides: TGCGCCAGCAGCCAAGATCTTGGCGGGGGATACGAGCAGTACGTC. Its translation is CASSQDLGGGYEQYV.

This clonotype was found a few times. The gene calls are TRBV21-1 and TRBJ1-6. TRBV21-1 is an annotated pseudogene. This CDR3 contains 16 residues. CDR3 in DNA: TGTGCCAGCAGCCCACGGGGCAGCGGGATTCATTCACCCCTCCACTTT. Translating it yields CASSPRGSGIHSPLHF.

This sequence joins TRBV10-3 and TRBJ2-5, with 7 bases identical to TRBD1. With V trimmed by 7 bases and J by 1 base, 6 bases remained unmatched. Germline V gives CDR1 ENHRY, CDR2 SYGVKD. This CDR3 region has 14 residues. The CDR3 DNA is TGTGCCATCAACCCTGACAGGGCCCAAGAGACCCAGTACTTC. Translation: CAINPDRAQETQYF.

This clonotype has just a few counts. This CDR3 is CSASGQGNQPQHF. CDR3 nucleotide sequence: TGCAGTGCTAGCGGACAGGGCAATCAGCCCCAGCATTTT. V and J are TRBV20-1 and TRBJ1-5; 7 bases map to TRBD1. The CDR3 covers 13 residues. V lost 3 bases, J lost 2 bases, and 1 base stayed unmatched. CDR1 DFQATT and CDR2 SNEGSKA come from the germline V gene (reference sequence).

The sample holds many counts of this clonotype. V usage is TRBV7-6 and J usage is TRBJ2-1; TRBD2 matches at 10 bases. The germline CDR1 and CDR2 sequences are SGHVS and FNYEAQ. V was clipped by 5 bases and J by 8 bases; unmatched bases: 9. This CDR3 region has 15 residues. CDR3 loop: CASSPQAGGPYEQFF. CDR3 coding DNA: TGTGCCAGCAGCCCCCAAGCGGGGGGGCCCTATGAGCAGTTCTTC.